This T cell receptor (beta chain) was sequenced for a study of T cells expressing NK-cell markers. Study background: Sorted CD3+CD56-NKG2C+, CD3+CD56+NKG2C+ and CD3+CD56+NKG2C- T cells supplied the TCR beta repertoires. The study's findings and limits: A handful of donors carried dominant NKG2C+ clonotypes that made up roughly 1.0-7.5% of their CD8+ T cells. HCMV specificity was not established for the expanded NKG2C+ T cell clones. Dominance of the CD3+CD56-NKG2C+ fraction by these clonotypes also held in a few donors.

The CDR3 totals 13 residues. The V gene's germline CDR1 is SQVTM and CDR2 ANQGSEA. After re-calling the 5' RACE reads, TCRdb lists one entry per CDR3 protein, DNA absent. In all, the sample yields around 550,000 distinct CDR3 sequences. As for this clonotype: What it binds is not known.

The chain uses TRBV29-1 and TRBJ1-4. The specimen was blood T cells: a sorted CD56 or NKG2C T cell subset, CD4+ or CD8+ T cells, or bulk PBMC T cells (not recorded which). This TCR derives from a man aged 18 to 35 in good health. The CDR3 here is CSVVRGGGEKLFF.